This record concerns one T cell receptor beta chain sequence. The target of this receptor is not known. No much larger clone exists at a distance of one base, and base qualities are not known. The data originate from a study of blood T cell repertoires in COVID-19 (TCRdb year 2020). Study-wide context: Samples from collaborators originated in the United States, Italy and Spain and spanned both the acute and convalescent phases of COVID-19. The material from the prospective study consisted of cDNA or gDNA derived from T cells, B-cell-depleted T cells, or PBMCs. Deeply sampled blood TCRbeta repertoires from subjects exposed to, actively infected with, or recovered from COVID-19 were included in the dataset. The repertoires were released in a freely available public database meant as a resource for research on the immune response to SARS-CoV-2. The samples were drawn from the first 160 participants of the ongoing ImmuneRACE study and from 950 to 1,500 subjects provided by 6 global collaborators. Nearly every sample came with metadata listing a de-identified subject ID, COVID-19 status, age in years and sex. HLA class I and class II types, where available, came from metadata supplied by the sample provider rather than from assay-based typing. The investigation overall reported the following: Clinical and demographic metadata were provided uncurated, with the amount varying by source and participant.

Participants in the prospective study were aged about 18 to 100 years, lived in over 20 United States geographic areas, and enrolled through a virtual design. In the prospective study, cohorts were assigned on the basis of participant-reported clinical history obtained from a screening survey and a study questionnaire. Mobile phlebotomists in the prospective study collected whole blood, serum and a nasopharyngeal or oropharyngeal swab from every participant. Participants in the prospective study had the option to provide additional blood draws and questionnaires over a 2-month period. Blood samples from the prospective study were shipped frozen or at room temperature prior to DNA extraction. The immunoSEQ Assay, a bias-controlled multiplex PCR, was used to amplify TCRbeta CDR3 regions from genomic DNA. From the authors' description of their analysis: The number of nucleated cells in each sample was estimated by amplification of reference gene primers within the assay. Sequence reads were collapsed and filtered to measure the absolute abundance of every unique TCRbeta CDR3 rearrangement. For each sample, productive Simpson clonality was calculated as the square root of Simpson's diversity index over productive rearrangements. The immuneACCESS repertoire file appears here via TCRdb, limited to in-frame rearrangements. These files lack a portion of the clones; in checked studies, under half of the deficit traces to unresolved V genes, and the cause of the others is not known. The V and J calls and clone size come from that table; D and trimming were worked out from the DNA. This sample lists some 210,000 clones; around 82% were detected once. Around 4.5% of the sample belongs to the ten largest clones.

The sequence derives from a man younger than 40 with acute COVID-19. The sample consisted of PBMCs or T cells enriched from blood (not recorded which).

The DNA sequence reads TGTGCCAGCAGCTCCTCCGGACAAAACACCGGGGAGCTGTTTTTT. This is translated as CASSSSGQNTGELFF. The chain uses TRBV7-6 and TRBJ2-2, with a weak D call of TRBD1 (5 bases match). The germline V gene encodes CDR1 SGHVS and CDR2 FNYEAQ. Counted from cysteine to phenylalanine, this CDR3 has 15 amino acids. Solely the CDR3 DNA is kept, with 45 bases framed from the first base. Deletion took 4 bases off V and 2 bases off J, with a span of 11 bases between the germline ends.